This paragraph covers one T cell receptor beta chain sequence. The data originate from a study of CD8 T cells in Susac syndrome. CD8+ and CD4+ blood T cells underwent TCR beta sequencing. A quantity of about 0.5 to 1 ug RNA underwent reverse transcription using random hexamers. The immunoSEQ assay covered 54 Vbeta and 13 Jbeta segments for CDR3. A single record per CDR3 protein comes from TCRdb applying MiXCR to the immunoSEQ multiplex PCR reads. Of 150,000 or so distinct CDR3 sequences listed, roughly 95% are singletons. Trimming removed 6 bases at V and 9 bases at J, with 15 bases between. Germline V gene lookup returns CDR1 KGHSH and CDR2 LQKENI. The CDR3 totals 13 residues.

Sequenced sample: CD4+ T cells from PBMCs. The chain joins TRBV18 to TRBJ2-1, with D maybe TRBD1 (6 bases). The TCR originated in a human donor with multiple sclerosis. CDR3 sequence reads: CASSPVQGGEQFF. The CDR3 DNA follows: TGTGCCAGCTCGCCGGTACAGGGCGGTGAGCAGTTCTTC.